This TCR beta chain stems from a study of beta chain features in type 1 diabetes. This clone was detected only a few times. Its antigen remains unidentified. Study outcomes and limitations: Any HLA type influence on TCRB rearrangement was left unresolved here. TCRB repertoires of naive, central memory and Treg cells appeared more similar among patients than among healthy donors.

Donors underwent one heparinised blood draw, about 120 mL on average. As every portion of the isolated RNA was reverse transcribed, the sequencing read expressed TCRB transcripts. Average reads per stem cell-like memory T cell sample were around 1 million. Libraries were prepared by immunoSEQ multiplex PCR; TCRdb keeps only in-frame clonotypes and omits some of them. The data hold some 100,000 clones, with 40% observed a single time. The sequence derives from a woman younger than 30 in good health. The material sequenced was stem cell memory CD4+ T cells from blood.

The CDR3 DNA sequence: TGTGCCAGCAGCTTAGGTGGTGGAGGGTATGAGACCCAGTACTTC. It is translated as CASSLGGGGYETQYF. The chain recombines TRBV7-6 with TRBJ2-5, with D possibly TRBD2 on 6 matching bases. V was shortened by 1 base and J by 5 bases, with 14 bases between the two germline ends. The CDR3 length is 15 residues. Germline CDR1 SGHVS, CDR2 FNYEAQ.